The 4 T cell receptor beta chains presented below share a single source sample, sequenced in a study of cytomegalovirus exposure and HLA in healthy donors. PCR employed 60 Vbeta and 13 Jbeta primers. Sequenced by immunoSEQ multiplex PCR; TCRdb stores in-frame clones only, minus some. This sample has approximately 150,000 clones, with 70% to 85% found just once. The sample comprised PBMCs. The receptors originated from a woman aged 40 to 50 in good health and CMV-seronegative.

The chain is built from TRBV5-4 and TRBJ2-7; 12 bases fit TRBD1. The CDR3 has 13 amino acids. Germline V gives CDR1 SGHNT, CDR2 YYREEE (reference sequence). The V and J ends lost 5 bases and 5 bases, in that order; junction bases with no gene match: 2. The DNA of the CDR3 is TGTGCCAGCAGTGGGACAGGGGGCGACGAGCAGTACTTC. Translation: CASSGTGGDEQYF.

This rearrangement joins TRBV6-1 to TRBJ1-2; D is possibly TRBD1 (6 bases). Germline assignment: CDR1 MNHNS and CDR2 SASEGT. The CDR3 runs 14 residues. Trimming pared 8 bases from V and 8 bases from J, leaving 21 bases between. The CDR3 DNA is TGTGCCAGCGGAGAGGGGGGGGCGGTTCAGGGCTACACCTTC. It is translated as CASGEGGAVQGYTF.

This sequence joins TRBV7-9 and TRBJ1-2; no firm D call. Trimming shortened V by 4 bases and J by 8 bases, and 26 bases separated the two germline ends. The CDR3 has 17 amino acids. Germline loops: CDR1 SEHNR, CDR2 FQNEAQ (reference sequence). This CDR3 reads CASSSPLPAREKQGYTF. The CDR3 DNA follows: TGTGCCAGCAGCTCCCCCTTACCTGCACGGGAAAAACAGGGCTACACCTTC.

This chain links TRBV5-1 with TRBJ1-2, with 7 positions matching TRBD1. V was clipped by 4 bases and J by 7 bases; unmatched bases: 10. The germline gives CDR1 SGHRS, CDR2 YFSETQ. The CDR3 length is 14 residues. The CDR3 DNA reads TGCGCCAGCAGCGACCCGACAGGGCTAGGTGGCTACACCTTC. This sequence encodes CASSDPTGLGGYTF.